This TCR beta chain came from a study of blood T cell repertoires in COVID-19 (TCRdb year 2020). For context, the study as a whole: The collaborator samples originated in the United States, Italy and Spain and spanned the acute and convalescent phases of COVID-19. The repertoires were made available in a free public database intended to serve as a resource for research on the immune response to SARS-CoV-2. Subjects who had been exposed to COVID-19, were actively infected with it, or had recovered from it provided the deeply sampled blood TCRbeta repertoires that made up the dataset. Samples were obtained from the ongoing ImmuneRACE study (first 160 participants) and from 1,254 subjects provided by 6 global collaborators. Where available, HLA class I and class II types were obtained from metadata supplied by the sample provider rather than from assay-based typing. The prospective study material was composed of cDNA or gDNA derived from T cells, B-cell-depleted T cells, or PBMCs. Nearly every sample came with metadata listing a de-identified subject ID, COVID-19 status, age in years and sex.

The research as a whole found: Clinical and demographic metadata were provided uncurated, with the amount varying by source and participant.

The CDR3, from cysteine to phenylalanine, totals 13 residues. Kept here is only the CDR3 DNA, which spans 39 bases and is read in frame from base 1. The germline V gene sets CDR1 to MNHNS and CDR2 to SASEGT. The V end loses 1 base and the J end loses 15 bases, and a stretch of 16 bases separates them. A note on this clone: Its antigen is still unknown. Per-base qualities were not stored, and no clone one base away is much larger.

TCRbeta CDR3 regions were amplified from genomic DNA by means of the immunoSEQ Assay, a bias-controlled multiplex PCR. In the source study's methods: The number of nucleated cells in each sample was estimated from the amplification of reference gene primers within the assay. To quantify the absolute abundance of each unique TCRbeta CDR3 rearrangement, sequence reads were collapsed and filtered. For each sample, productive Simpson clonality was calculated as the square root of Simpson's diversity index across productive rearrangements. This is the immuneACCESS table as TCRdb keeps it, with only in-frame sequences that have V and J called. A part of the clones is gone; compared with another copy, unresolved V genes explain less than half, and the rest is unexplained. V, J and clone size are those of that table, while D and trimming were read from the DNA. A total of about 240,000 clones appear in this sample, around 83% of them only once. 9.5% to 15% of the sample comes from the top ten.

Each collaborating institution followed its own protocols to collect whole blood in K2EDTA tubes. For TCRbeta analysis, collaborators shipped samples in one of three forms: frozen whole blood, isolated PBMCs, or DNA extracted from either of those sample types. Source material: peripheral blood. The receptor chain draws on TRBV6-1 and TRBJ2-1, and the D gene may be TRBD1, 5 bases matching. This sequence originates from an older woman with active or convalescent COVID-19. Read as DNA, the sequence is TGTGCCAGCAGTGAAGGTCCGGCTCAAAGGGGGTTCTTC. This codes for CASSEGPAQRGFF.